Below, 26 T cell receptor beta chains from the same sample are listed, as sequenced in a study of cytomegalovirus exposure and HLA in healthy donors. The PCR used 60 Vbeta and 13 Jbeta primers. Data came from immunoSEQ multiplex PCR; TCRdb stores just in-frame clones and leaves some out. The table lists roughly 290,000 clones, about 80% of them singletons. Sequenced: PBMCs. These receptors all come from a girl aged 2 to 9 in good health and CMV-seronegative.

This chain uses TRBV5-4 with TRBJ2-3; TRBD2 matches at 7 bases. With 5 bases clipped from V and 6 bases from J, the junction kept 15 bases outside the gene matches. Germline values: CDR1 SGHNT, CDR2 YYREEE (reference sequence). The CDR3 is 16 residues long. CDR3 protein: CASSIKLGGEGDTQYF. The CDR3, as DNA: TGTGCCAGCAGTATAAAACTAGGCGGGGAGGGGGATACGCAGTATTTT.

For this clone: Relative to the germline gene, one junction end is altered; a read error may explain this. CDR3 residues: CASSQEGTSGRLYTEQFF. The CDR3 DNA is TGCGCCAGCAGCCAAGAGGGGACTAGCGGGAGACTTTACACTGAGCAGTTCTTC. This chain links TRBV4-1 with TRBJ2-1; 14 bases are a match to TRBD2. The CDR3 totals 18 residues. Germline V gene lookup returns CDR1 MGHRA and CDR2 YSYEKL.

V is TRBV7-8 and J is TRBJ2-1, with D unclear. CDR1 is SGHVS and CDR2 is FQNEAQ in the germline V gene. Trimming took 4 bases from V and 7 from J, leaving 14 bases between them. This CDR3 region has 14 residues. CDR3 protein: CASSWQARMNEQFF. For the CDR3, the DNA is TGTGCCAGCAGCTGGCAAGCGAGGATGAATGAGCAGTTCTTC.

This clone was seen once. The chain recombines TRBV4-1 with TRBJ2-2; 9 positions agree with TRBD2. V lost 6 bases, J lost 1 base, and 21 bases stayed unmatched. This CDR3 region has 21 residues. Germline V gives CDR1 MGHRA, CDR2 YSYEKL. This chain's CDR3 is CASRPPTGSPAGGLNTGELFF. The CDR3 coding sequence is TGCGCCAGCAGACCACCGACAGGGTCTCCAGCGGGGGGATTGAACACCGGGGAGCTGTTTTTT.

CDR3 region: CASSDDTSNVRYNEQYF. DNA of the CDR3: TGTGCCAGCAGCGACGATACCTCAAACGTGAGGTACAACGAGCAGTACTTC. V and J are TRBV21-1 and TRBJ2-7; the table names TRBD2, a call not compared with the DNA. TRBV21-1 is recorded as a pseudogene. CDR3 length: 17 amino acids.

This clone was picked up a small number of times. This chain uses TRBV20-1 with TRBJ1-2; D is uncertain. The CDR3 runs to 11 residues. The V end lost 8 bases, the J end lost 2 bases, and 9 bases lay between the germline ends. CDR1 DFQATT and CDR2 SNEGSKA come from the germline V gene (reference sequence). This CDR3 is CSLRGNYGYTF. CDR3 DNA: TGCAGTCTGAGAGGGAACTATGGCTACACCTTC.

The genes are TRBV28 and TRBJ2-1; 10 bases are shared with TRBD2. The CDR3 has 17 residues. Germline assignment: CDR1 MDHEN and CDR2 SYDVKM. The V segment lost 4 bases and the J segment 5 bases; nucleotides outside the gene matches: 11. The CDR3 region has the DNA TGTGCCAGCAGTTCATACCAAGGACTAGCGGTGAACAATGAGCAGTTCTTC. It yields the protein CASSSYQGLAVNNEQFF. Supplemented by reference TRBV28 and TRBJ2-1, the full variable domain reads DVKVTQSSRYLVKRTGEKVFLECVQDMDHENMFWYRQDPGLGLRLIYFSYDVKMKEKGDIPEGYSVSREKKERFSLILESASTNQTSMYLCASSSYQGLAVNNEQFFGPGTRLTVL.

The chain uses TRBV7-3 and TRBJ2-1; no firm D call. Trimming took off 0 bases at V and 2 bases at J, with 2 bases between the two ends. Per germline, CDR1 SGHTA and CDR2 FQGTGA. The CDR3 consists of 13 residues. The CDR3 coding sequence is TGTGCCAGCAGCTTAACCGCCTACAATGAGCAGTTCTTC. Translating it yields CASSLTAYNEQFF.

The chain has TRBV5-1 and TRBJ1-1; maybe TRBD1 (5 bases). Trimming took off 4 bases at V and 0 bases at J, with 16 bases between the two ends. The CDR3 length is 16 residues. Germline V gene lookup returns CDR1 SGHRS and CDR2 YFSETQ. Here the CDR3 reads CASSPRRQLMNTEAFF. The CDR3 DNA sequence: TGCGCCAGCAGCCCCCGGCGACAGCTCATGAACACTGAAGCTTTCTTT.

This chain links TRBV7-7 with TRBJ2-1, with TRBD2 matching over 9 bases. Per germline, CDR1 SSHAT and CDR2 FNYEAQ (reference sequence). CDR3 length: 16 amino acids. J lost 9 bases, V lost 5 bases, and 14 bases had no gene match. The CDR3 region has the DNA TGTGCCAGCAGCCCCTCGAGGGTAGCGGGAGCGGGTGAGCAGTTCTTC. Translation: CASSPSRVAGAGEQFF.

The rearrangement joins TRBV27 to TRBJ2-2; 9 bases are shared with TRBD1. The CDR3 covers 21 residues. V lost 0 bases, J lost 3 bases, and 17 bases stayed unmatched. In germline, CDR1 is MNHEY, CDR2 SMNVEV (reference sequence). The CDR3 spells CASSLSQQGALGRGDTGELFF. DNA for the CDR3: TGTGCCAGCAGTTTATCCCAACAGGGGGCGCTCGGGCGGGGTGACACCGGGGAGCTGTTTTTT.

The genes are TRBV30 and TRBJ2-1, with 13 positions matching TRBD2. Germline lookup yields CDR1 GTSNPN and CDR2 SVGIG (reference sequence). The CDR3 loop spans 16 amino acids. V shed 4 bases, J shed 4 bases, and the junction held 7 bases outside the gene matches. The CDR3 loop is CAWTAGTSGTYNEQFF. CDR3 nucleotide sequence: TGTGCCTGGACCGCTGGGACTAGCGGGACATACAATGAGCAGTTCTTC.

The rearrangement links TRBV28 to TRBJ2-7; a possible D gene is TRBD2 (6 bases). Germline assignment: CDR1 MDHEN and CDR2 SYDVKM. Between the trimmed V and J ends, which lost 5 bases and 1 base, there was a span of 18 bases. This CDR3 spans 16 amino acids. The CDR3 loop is CASSPGVGELSYEQYF. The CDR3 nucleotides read TGTGCCAGCAGTCCGGGGGTGGGGGAGTTGTCCTACGAGCAGTACTTC. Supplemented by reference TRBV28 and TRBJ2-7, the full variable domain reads DVKVTQSSRYLVKRTGEKVFLECVQDMDHENMFWYRQDPGLGLRLIYFSYDVKMKEKGDIPEGYSVSREKKERFSLILESASTNQTSMYLCASSPGVGELSYEQYFGPGTRLTVT.

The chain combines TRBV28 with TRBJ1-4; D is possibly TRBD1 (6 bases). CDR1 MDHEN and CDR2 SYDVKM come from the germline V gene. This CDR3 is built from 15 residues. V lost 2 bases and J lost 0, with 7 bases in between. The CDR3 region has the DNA TGTGCCAGCAGTTTAGAGGGGGCAACTAATGAAAAACTGTTTTTT. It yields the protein CASSLEGATNEKLFF.

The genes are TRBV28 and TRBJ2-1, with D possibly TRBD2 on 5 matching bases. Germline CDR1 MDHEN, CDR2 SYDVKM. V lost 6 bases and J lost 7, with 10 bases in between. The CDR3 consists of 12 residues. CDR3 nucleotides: TGTGCCAGCAGGGGAGAGGTAAATGAGCAGTTCTTC. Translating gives CASRGEVNEQFF.

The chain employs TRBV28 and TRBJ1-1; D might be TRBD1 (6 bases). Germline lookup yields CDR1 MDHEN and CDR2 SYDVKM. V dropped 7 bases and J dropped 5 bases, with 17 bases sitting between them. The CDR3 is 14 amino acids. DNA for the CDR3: TGTGCCAGCAAAGACAGGCTTCGGGTTACTGAAGCTTTCTTT. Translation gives CASKDRLRVTEAFF.

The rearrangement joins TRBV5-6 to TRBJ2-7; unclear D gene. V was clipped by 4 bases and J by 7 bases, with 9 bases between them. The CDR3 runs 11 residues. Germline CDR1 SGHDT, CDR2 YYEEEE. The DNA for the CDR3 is TGTGCCAGCAGCCTATCGAAGGAGCAGTACTTC. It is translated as CASSLSKEQYF.

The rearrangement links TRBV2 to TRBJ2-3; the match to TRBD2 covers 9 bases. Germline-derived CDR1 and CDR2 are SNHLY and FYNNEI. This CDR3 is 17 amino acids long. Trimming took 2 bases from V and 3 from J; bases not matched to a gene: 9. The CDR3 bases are TGTGCCAGCAGTGAAAGGGGTCGGGCGGGAGGGACAGATACGCAGTATTTT. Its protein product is CASSERGRAGGTDTQYF. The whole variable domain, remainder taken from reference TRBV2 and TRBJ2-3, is EPEVTQTPSHQVTQMGQEVILRCVPISNHLYFYWYRQILGQKVEFLVSFYNNEISEKSEIFDDQFSVERPDGSNFTLKIRSTKLEDSAMYFCASSERGRAGGTDTQYFGPGTRLTVL.

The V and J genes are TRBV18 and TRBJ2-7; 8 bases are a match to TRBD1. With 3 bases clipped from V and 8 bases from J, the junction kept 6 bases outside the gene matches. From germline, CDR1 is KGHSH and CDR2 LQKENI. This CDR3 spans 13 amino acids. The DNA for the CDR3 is TGTGCCAGCTCACCGGGACAGGATGAGCAGCAGTACTTC. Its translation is CASSPGQDEQQYF.

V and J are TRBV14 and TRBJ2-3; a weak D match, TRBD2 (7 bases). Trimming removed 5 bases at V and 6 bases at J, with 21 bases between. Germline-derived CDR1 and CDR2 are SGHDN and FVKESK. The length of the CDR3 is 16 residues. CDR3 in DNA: TGTGCCAGCAGCTCAGAGCGGGACACCGTCTGGGATACGCAGTATTTT. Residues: CASSSERDTVWDTQYF.

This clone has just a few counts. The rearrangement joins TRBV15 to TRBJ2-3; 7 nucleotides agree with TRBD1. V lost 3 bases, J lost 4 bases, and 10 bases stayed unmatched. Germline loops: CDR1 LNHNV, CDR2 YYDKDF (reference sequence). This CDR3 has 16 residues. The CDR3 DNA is TGTGCCACCAGCAGCCGTAGGACAGGCGGCGCAGATACGCAGTATTTT. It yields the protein CATSSRRTGGADTQYF. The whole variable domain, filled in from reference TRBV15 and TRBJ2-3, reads DAMVIQNPRYQVTQFGKPVTLSCSQTLNHNVMYWYQQKSSQAPKLLFHYYDKDFNNEADTPDNFQSRRPNTSFCFLDIRSPGLGDTAMYLCATSSRRTGGADTQYFGPGTRLTVL.

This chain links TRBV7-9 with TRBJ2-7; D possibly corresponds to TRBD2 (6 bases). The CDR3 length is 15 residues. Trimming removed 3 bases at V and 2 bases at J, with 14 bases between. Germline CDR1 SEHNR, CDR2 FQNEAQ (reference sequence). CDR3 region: CASSFGGEAPYEQYF. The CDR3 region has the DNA TGTGCCAGCAGCTTCGGTGGGGAGGCCCCCTACGAGCAGTACTTC.

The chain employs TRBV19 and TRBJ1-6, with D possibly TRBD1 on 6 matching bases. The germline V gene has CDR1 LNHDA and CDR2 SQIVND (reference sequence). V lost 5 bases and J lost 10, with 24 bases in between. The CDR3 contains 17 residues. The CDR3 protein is CASSPLRTVGLRSPLHF. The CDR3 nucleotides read TGTGCCAGTAGTCCACTCCGGACAGTTGGGTTGAGGTCACCCCTCCACTTT. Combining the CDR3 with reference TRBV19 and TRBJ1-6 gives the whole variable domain DGGITQSPKYLFRKEGQNVTLSCEQNLNHDAMYWYRQDPGQGLRLIYYSQIVNDFQKGDIAEGYSVSREKKESFPLTVTSAQKNPTAFYLCASSPLRTVGLRSPLHFGNGTRLTVT.

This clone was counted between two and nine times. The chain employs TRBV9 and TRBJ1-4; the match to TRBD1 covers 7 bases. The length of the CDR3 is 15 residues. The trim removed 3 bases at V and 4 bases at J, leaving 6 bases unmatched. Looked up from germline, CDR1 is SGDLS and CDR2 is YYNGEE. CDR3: CASSARGTVNEKLFF. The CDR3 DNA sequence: TGTGCCAGCAGCGCCCGGGGGACAGTTAATGAAAAACTGTTTTTT.

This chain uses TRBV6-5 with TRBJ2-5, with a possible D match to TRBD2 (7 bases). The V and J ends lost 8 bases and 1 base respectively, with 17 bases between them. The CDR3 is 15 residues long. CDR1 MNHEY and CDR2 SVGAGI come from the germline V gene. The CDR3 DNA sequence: TGTGCCAGCCAAGAAGGGGGAGGGAGCCAAGAGACCCAGTACTTC. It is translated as CASQEGGGSQETQYF.

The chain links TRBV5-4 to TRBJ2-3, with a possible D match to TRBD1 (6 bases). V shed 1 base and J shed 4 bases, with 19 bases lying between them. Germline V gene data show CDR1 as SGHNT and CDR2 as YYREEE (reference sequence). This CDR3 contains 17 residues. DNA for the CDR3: TGTGCCAGCAGCTTGTCGATGGGGGCTCAATATTCAGATACGCAGTATTTT. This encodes CASSLSMGAQYSDTQYF.